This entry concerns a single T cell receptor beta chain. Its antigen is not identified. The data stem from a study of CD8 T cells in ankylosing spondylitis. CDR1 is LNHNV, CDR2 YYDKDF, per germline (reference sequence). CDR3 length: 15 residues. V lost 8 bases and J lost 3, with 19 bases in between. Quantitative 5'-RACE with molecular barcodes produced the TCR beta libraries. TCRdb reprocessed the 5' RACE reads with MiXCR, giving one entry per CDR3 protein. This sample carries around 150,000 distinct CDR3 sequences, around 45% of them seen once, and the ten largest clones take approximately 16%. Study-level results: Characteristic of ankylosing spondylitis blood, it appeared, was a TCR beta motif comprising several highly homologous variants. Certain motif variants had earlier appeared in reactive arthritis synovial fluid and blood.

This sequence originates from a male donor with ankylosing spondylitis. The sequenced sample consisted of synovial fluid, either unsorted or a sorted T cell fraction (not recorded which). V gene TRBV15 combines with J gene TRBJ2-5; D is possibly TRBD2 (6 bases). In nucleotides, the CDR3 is TGTGCCACCCGAGGATCAGGACTAAGTGAAGAGACCCAGTACTTC. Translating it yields CATRGSGLSEETQYF.